Presented here are 28 T cell receptor beta chains from one specimen sequenced in a study of blood T cell repertoires in COVID-19 (TCRdb year 2020). Receptors were amplified or captured by the immunoSEQ multiplex PCR assay. Entries here come from immuneACCESS through TCRdb and include only in-frame sequences with V and J called. Some clones fail to appear in such tables; in the studies checked, an unresolved V gene covers under half of the shortfall, and the cause of the remainder is unknown. The sample table holds about 38,000 clones, of which 84% were seen once. The ten top clones hold under 2% of the sample. The material sequenced was peripheral blood. The receptor source for this set is a man aged 55 to 70 with COVID-19, enrolled during active disease.

The chain has TRBV11-2 and TRBJ1-4, with D perhaps TRBD1 (5 bases). The CDR3 has 15 residues. Germline values: CDR1 SGHAT, CDR2 FQNNGV. V lost 5 bases and J lost 5, with 15 bases in between. The CDR3 is CASSPGHKGNEKLFF. The CDR3 region has the DNA TGTGCCAGCAGCCCGGGCCATAAGGGGAATGAAAAACTGTTTTTT.

V usage is TRBV27 and J usage is TRBJ2-6; 8 nucleotides agree with TRBD1. Per germline, CDR1 MNHEY and CDR2 SMNVEV (reference sequence). The CDR3 runs to 21 residues. J was trimmed by 0 bases and V by 6 bases; bases with no gene match: 19. CDR3 sequence: CASSRQGTSTTLSSGANVLTF. In nucleotides, the CDR3 is TGTGCCAGCAGCAGACAGGGGACTTCGACGACCCTAAGCTCTGGGGCCAACGTCCTGACTTTC.

The V and J genes are TRBV6-5 and TRBJ1-6; D is possibly TRBD1 (6 bases). V gave up 0 bases and J gave up 9 bases, with 12 bases separating them. The CDR3 loop spans 15 amino acids. The V gene's germline CDR1 is MNHEY and CDR2 SVGAGI. The CDR3, as DNA: TGTGCCAGCAGTTACTCGCAGGGGAGGGGTTCACCCCTCCACTTT. It codes for CASSYSQGRGSPLHF.

The rearrangement links TRBV18 to TRBJ2-1, with 8 bases identical to TRBD2. With V trimmed by 2 bases and J by 9 bases, 9 bases remained unmatched. The CDR3 is made up of 15 amino acids. Germline values: CDR1 KGHSH, CDR2 LQKENI. The CDR3 here is CASSPLETSVIEQFF. The CDR3 DNA reads TGTGCCAGCTCACCATTAGAGACTAGCGTCATTGAGCAGTTCTTC.

This clone was detected a few times. The identical CDR3 is also encoded by other nucleotide sequences in the sample. The V and J genes are TRBV7-9 and TRBJ1-3, with D unresolved. CDR3 length: 14 residues. Trimming stripped 5 bases from V and 4 bases from J, with 12 bases between. Germline loops: CDR1 SEHNR, CDR2 FQNEAQ (reference sequence). CDR3 DNA sequence: TGTGCCAGCAGCCCCGACATTTCAGGAAACACCATATATTTT. Encoded protein: CASSPDISGNTIYF.

For this clone: Different DNA sequences within this sample yield the same CDR3. This chain uses TRBV29-1 with TRBJ1-1, with D maybe TRBD1 (5 bases). The CDR3 runs to 13 residues. Germline assignment: CDR1 SQVTM and CDR2 ANQGSEA. The V and J ends lost 2 bases and 8 bases respectively, with 15 bases between them. The CDR3 DNA reads as TGCAGCGTTGAAAGGGGAAGGGGCAGGGAAGCTTTCTTT. Its translation: CSVERGRGREAFF.

The chain has TRBV28 and TRBJ1-2; 9 bases match TRBD1. Germline CDR1 is MDHEN and CDR2 is SYDVKM. J lost 4 bases, V lost 4 bases, and 16 bases had no gene match. This CDR3 comprises 18 residues. The CDR3 sequence is CASSSGRTGAGRGYGYTF. Here the CDR3 DNA reads TGTGCCAGCAGTTCCGGAAGGACAGGGGCGGGTCGAGGCTATGGCTACACCTTC.

This clone was detected only a few times. Other DNA sequences in this sample translate to the same CDR3. The V call is TRBV5-1, the J call TRBJ1-2; 9 nucleotides align to TRBD1. Germline CDR1 is SGHRS and CDR2 is YFSETQ. Trimming removed 3 bases from V and 3 bases from J; junction bases left unmatched: 6. CDR3 length: 15 residues. The CDR3 DNA reads TGCGCCAGCAGCTCGGACAGGGGACTTGACTATGGCTACACCTTC. It codes for CASSSDRGLDYGYTF. Together with reference TRBV5-1 and TRBJ1-2, the CDR3 gives the full variable domain: KAGVTQTPRYLIKTRGQQVTLSCSPISGHRSVSWYQQTPGQGLQFLFEYFSETQRNKGNFPGRFSGRQFSNSRSEMNVSTLELGDSALYLCASSSDRGLDYGYTFGSGTRLTVV.

The chain employs TRBV6-2 or TRBV6-3 and TRBJ1-5; 9 nucleotides align to TRBD1. With 5 bases clipped from V and 6 bases from J, the junction kept 11 bases outside the gene matches. The CDR3 consists of 16 residues. Germline CDR1 and CDR2: MNHEY and SVGEGT. In DNA, the CDR3 is TGTGCCAGCAGTCTACTACAGGGGGCGCTCATTCAGCCCCAGCATTTT. It codes for CASSLLQGALIQPQHF.

This chain connects TRBV3-1 (or the pseudogene TRBV3-2) to TRBJ1-6; a weak D match, TRBD1 (5 bases). Germline lookup yields CDR1 LGHDT and CDR2 YNNKEL (reference sequence). The V and J ends lost 5 bases and 7 bases respectively, with 24 bases between them. The CDR3 loop spans 18 amino acids. CDR3 in DNA: TGTGCCAGCAGCAACAGGCCTCCCATTTCATACATCAATTCACCCCTCCACTTT. Translation gives CASSNRPPISYINSPLHF.

Only one count was recorded for this clone. This chain connects TRBV3-1 (or the pseudogene TRBV3-2) to TRBJ2-1, with 9 bases that match TRBD2. The germline CDR1 and CDR2 sequences are LGHDT and YNNKEL (reference sequence). The trim removed 8 bases at V and 6 bases at J, leaving 5 bases unmatched. The CDR3 extends over 13 amino acids. The CDR3 loop is CASLGLARNEQFF. The CDR3 bases are TGTGCCAGCCTGGGACTAGCTCGCAATGAGCAGTTCTTC.

The V call is TRBV6-2 or TRBV6-3, the J call TRBJ1-5, with 9 bases aligning to TRBD1. Per germline, CDR1 MNHEY and CDR2 SVGEGT. There are 16 residues in the CDR3. V lost 6 bases to trimming and J lost 3 bases; unmatched junction nucleotides: 9. For the CDR3, the DNA is TGTGCCAGCAGCAACCCGGACAGGGGACTCAATCAGCCCCAGCATTTT. It codes for CASSNPDRGLNQPQHF.

The J gene is TRBJ1-5, the V gene TRBV4-1; TRBD1 agrees at 7 bases. The V gene end was trimmed by 4 bases and the J gene end by 11 bases; junction bases not matched to a gene: 14. The V gene's germline CDR1 is MGHRA and CDR2 YSYEKL. The CDR3 extends over 15 amino acids. The CDR3 DNA reads TGCGCCAGCAGCCCGACAGGGACAGACCCTCGGGCCCAGCATTTT. It yields the protein CASSPTGTDPRAQHF.

V usage is TRBV19 and J usage is TRBJ1-6, with 7 nucleotides matching TRBD1. Looked up from germline, CDR1 is LNHDA and CDR2 is SQIVND (reference sequence). The CDR3 extends over 15 amino acids. V dropped 5 bases and J dropped 6; count of bases not matched to a gene: 7. The DNA for the CDR3 is TGTGCCAGTAGTCTCCAGGGGGGAACTAATTCACCCCTCCACTTT. Its protein product is CASSLQGGTNSPLHF. Full variable domain (rest looked up from reference TRBV19 and TRBJ1-6): DGGITQSPKYLFRKEGQNVTLSCEQNLNHDAMYWYRQDPGQGLRLIYYSQIVNDFQKGDIAEGYSVSREKKESFPLTVTSAQKNPTAFYLCASSLQGGTNSPLHFGNGTRLTVT.

The chain joins TRBV5-1 to TRBJ1-3, with D possibly being TRBD1 (5 bases). The CDR3 is 15 residues long. The germline V gene has CDR1 SGHRS and CDR2 YFSETQ. V lost 4 bases and J 0 bases, leaving 11 bases between the germline ends. CDR3 coding DNA: TGCGCCAGCAGCGCGGACACCTCCTCTGGAAACACCATATATTTT. Translating it yields CASSADTSSGNTIYF.

In its sample, this clone was seen a few times. The chain uses TRBV6-4 and TRBJ1-1; tentative D call: TRBD1 (6 bases). The CDR3 runs to 15 residues. V lost 10 bases and J 5 bases, leaving 23 bases between the germline ends. Germline assignment: CDR1 MRHNA and CDR2 SNTAGT. CDR3 amino acids: CATRMRAGERTEAFF. The CDR3 bases are TGTGCCACCCGTATGCGGGCAGGGGAGAGGACTGAAGCTTTCTTT.

The rearrangement uses TRBV11-3 and TRBJ2-1; 13 nucleotides agree with TRBD2. Per the germline V gene, CDR1 is SGHNT and CDR2 is YENEEA. CDR3 length equals 17 residues. Germline trimming cut 1 base from V and 9 bases from J; bases unmatched to any gene: 9. The CDR3, as DNA: TGTGCCAGCAGCTTAGGGGCCGGGACTAGCGGGATGGGTGAGCAGTTCTTC. Protein sequence: CASSLGAGTSGMGEQFF.

V usage is TRBV19 and J usage is TRBJ2-1; tentative D call: TRBD2 (6 bases). Germline assignment: CDR1 LNHDA and CDR2 SQIVND (reference sequence). This CDR3 region has 15 residues. Trimming stripped 0 bases from V and 2 bases from J, with 8 bases between. DNA for the CDR3: TGTGCCAGTAGTATAGATTCGGGAGCCTACAATGAGCAGTTCTTC. Residues: CASSIDSGAYNEQFF.

The rearrangement joins TRBV7-9 to TRBJ1-1, with D hard to call. The CDR3 has 10 amino acids. Germline CDR1 and CDR2: SEHNR and FQNEAQ (reference sequence). With 1 base removed from V and 11 bases from J, the gap between germline ends came to 5 bases. This CDR3 is CASSLGNAFF. CDR3 nucleotide sequence: TGTGCCAGCAGCTTAGGTAATGCTTTCTTT.

With respect to this clone: At one boundary the junction diverges from the germline segment, which might be a read error. The chain recombines TRBV9 with TRBJ1-2; D might be TRBD1 (6 bases). This CDR3 has 12 residues. Per the germline V gene, CDR1 is SGDLS and CDR2 is YYNGEE. The CDR3: CASSVQGTVASF. CDR3 in DNA: TGTGCCAGCAGCGTGCAGGGGACGGTTGCATCCTTC.

This clone has just a few counts. The chain's CDR3 is CASSPTTSGPWNEQFF. Here the CDR3 DNA reads TGTGCCAGCTCACCGACCACTAGCGGACCTTGGAATGAGCAGTTCTTC. This chain links TRBV18 with TRBJ2-1, with 8 positions matching TRBD2. The trim removed 3 bases at V and 7 bases at J, leaving 11 bases unmatched. The germline V gene encodes CDR1 KGHSH and CDR2 LQKENI. The CDR3 sequence is 16 residues long.

This clone was detected a few times. The chain links TRBV9 to TRBJ1-2; D is undetermined. Germline loops: CDR1 SGDLS, CDR2 YYNGEE. This CDR3 comprises 13 residues. Trimming took 5 bases from V and 6 from J, leaving 14 bases between them. Written as DNA, the CDR3 is TGTGCCAGCAGTCATGAGTTGATTCATGGCTACACCTTC. Protein product: CASSHELIHGYTF.

The rearrangement joins TRBV24-1 to TRBJ2-5; D is undetermined. V was pared by 9 bases and J by 0 bases, with 10 bases between. The CDR3 is made up of 13 amino acids. In germline, CDR1 is KGHDR, CDR2 SFDVKD. The CDR3 reads CATGHQYQETQYF. CDR3 coding DNA: TGTGCCACCGGGCACCAGTACCAAGAGACCCAGTACTTC.

This chain uses TRBV6-5 with TRBJ1-3; D is unclear. Trimming left V 6 bases short and J 2 bases short, with 11 bases between. CDR1 and CDR2 (germline): MNHEY, SVGAGI. This CDR3 has 14 residues. CDR3 in DNA: TGTGCCAGCAGCCCCGAGGGAACTGGAAACACCATATATTTT. It encodes CASSPEGTGNTIYF.

Only a few counts were recorded for this clone. The junction does not match germline at one end; this may be a read error. The chain carries TRBV11-2 and TRBJ2-7, with D unclear. CDR1 is SGHAT, CDR2 FQNNGV, per germline. The CDR3 runs to 12 residues. The CDR3 sequence is CASSLDSHEQYF. CDR3 sequence (DNA): TGTGCCAGCAGCTTAGACTCCCACGAGCAGTACTTC.

This chain joins TRBV24-1 and TRBJ2-2, with D uncertain. The CDR3 has 16 amino acids. Germline CDR1 reads KGHDR; CDR2 reads SFDVKD. Trimming took off 2 bases at V and 3 bases at J, with 12 bases between the two ends. Here the CDR3 reads CATSDSQVKDTGELFF. Written as DNA, the CDR3 is TGTGCCACCAGTGATTCTCAGGTGAAGGACACCGGGGAGCTGTTTTTT.

The chain recombines TRBV20-1 with TRBJ2-7; D may be TRBD1 (6 bases). This CDR3 is 15 amino acids long. The V and J ends lost 3 bases and 4 bases respectively, with 19 bases between them. Per the germline V gene, CDR1 is DFQATT and CDR2 is SNEGSKA (reference sequence). CDR3: CSASGRTDSPYEQYF. The CDR3 bases are TGCAGTGCTAGTGGCCGGACGGACAGTCCGTACGAGCAGTACTTC.

The chain recombines TRBV30 with TRBJ1-2; 7 bases are a match to TRBD1. The CDR3 length is 16 residues. V trimming: 0 bases; J trimming: 1 base; junction bases outside the gene matches: 8. Germline lookup yields CDR1 GTSNPN and CDR2 SVGIG (reference sequence). The CDR3: CAWSVARTGVNYGYTF. In nucleotides, the CDR3 is TGTGCCTGGAGTGTCGCTCGGACAGGCGTTAACTATGGCTACACCTTC.